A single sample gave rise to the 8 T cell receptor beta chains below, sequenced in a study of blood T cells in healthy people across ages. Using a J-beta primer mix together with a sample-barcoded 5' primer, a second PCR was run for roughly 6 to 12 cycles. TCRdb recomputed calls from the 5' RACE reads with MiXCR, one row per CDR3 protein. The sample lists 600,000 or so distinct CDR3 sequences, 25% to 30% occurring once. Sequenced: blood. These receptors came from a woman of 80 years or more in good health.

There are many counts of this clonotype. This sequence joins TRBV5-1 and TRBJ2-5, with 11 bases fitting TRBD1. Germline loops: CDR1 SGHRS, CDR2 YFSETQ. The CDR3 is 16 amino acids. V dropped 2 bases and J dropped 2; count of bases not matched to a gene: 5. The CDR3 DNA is TGCGCCAGCAGCTTTACCGGGACAGGGGGTCAAGAGACCCAGTACTTC. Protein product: CASSFTGTGGQETQYF.

For the CDR3, the DNA is TGTGCCAGCAGCCGTCAAGGGACAGACTATGGCTACACCTTC. Its translation: CASSRQGTDYGYTF. The V gene is TRBV7-2, the J gene TRBJ1-2; 7 bases align to TRBD1. J gave up 3 bases and V 5 bases, and 6 bases lay outside the gene matches. CDR1 is SGHTA and CDR2 is FQGNSA in the germline V gene. CDR3 length equals 14 residues.

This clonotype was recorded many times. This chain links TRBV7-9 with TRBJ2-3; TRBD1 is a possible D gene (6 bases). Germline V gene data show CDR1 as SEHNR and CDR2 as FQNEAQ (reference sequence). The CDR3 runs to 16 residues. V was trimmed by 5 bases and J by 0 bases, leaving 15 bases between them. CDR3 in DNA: TGTGCCAGCAGCCCAACAGGGAGACCTAGCACAGATACGCAGTATTTT. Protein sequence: CASSPTGRPSTDTQYF. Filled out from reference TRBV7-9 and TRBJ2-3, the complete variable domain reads DTGVSQNPRHKITKRGQNVTFRCDPISEHNRLYWYRQTLGQGPEFLTYFQNEAQLEKSRLLSDRFSAERPKGSFSTLEIQRTEQGDSAMYLCASSPTGRPSTDTQYFGPGTRLTVL.

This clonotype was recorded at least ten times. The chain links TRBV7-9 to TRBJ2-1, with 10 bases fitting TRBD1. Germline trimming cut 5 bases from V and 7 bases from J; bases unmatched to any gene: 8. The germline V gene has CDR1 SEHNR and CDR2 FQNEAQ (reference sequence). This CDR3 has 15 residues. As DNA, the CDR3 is TGTGCCAGCAGCCGTTTCCGGACAGGGGGGAATGAGCAGTTCTTC. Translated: CASSRFRTGGNEQFF.

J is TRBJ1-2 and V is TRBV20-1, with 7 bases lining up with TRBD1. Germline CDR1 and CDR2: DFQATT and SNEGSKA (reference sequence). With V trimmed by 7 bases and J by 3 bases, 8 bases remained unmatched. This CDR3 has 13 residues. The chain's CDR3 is CSVPTGPDYGYTF. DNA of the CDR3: TGCAGTGTCCCGACAGGGCCTGACTATGGCTACACCTTC.

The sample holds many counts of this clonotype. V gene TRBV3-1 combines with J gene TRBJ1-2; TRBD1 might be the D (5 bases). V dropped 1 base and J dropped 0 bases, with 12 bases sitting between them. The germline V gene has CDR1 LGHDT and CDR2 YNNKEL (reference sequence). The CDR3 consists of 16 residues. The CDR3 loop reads CASSQGGTGSNYGYTF. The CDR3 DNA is TGTGCCAGCAGCCAAGGTGGGACGGGATCTAACTATGGCTACACCTTC.

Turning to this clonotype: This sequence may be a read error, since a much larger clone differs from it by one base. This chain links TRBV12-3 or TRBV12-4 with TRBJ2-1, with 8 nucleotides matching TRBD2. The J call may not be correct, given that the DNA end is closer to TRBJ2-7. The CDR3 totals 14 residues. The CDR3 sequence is CASRPRGGVNEQYF. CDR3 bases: TGTGCCAGCAGACCTCGGGGGGGGGTGAACGAGCAGTACTTC.

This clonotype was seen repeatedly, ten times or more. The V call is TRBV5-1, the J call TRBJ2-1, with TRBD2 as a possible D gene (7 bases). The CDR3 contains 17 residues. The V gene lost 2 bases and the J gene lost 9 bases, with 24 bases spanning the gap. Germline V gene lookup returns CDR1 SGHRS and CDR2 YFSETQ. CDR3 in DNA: TGCGCCAGCAGCTTCTCTCCGGGAGCCGGGGGGCAGGGTGAGCAGTTCTTC. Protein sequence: CASSFSPGAGGQGEQFF.